This T cell receptor beta chain was sequenced in a study of blood T cell repertoires in COVID-19. Only in-frame clones appear in the TCRdb table, and some are missing; sequencing was by immunoSEQ multiplex PCR. The table includes around 36,000 clones, 75% to 90% detected once. V trimming: 2 bases; J trimming: 1 base; junction bases outside the gene matches: 3. CDR3 size: 14 residues. Germline V CDR1 and CDR2: SGDLS, YYNGEE. Sequenced: peripheral blood. The V and J genes are TRBV9 and TRBJ2-7, with 7 bases matching TRBD1. The clonotype originates from a man in his 60s with acute or convalescent COVID-19. DNA for the CDR3: TGTGCCAGCAGCGTTCAGGGGGAGTCCTACGAGCAGTACTTC. This codes for CASSVQGESYEQYF.